This entry features one T cell receptor (beta chain) sequence. Authors' methods: Amplification from reference gene primers served as the basis for estimated nucleated cell counts. Sequencing was performed with immunoSEQ multiplex PCR; in TCRdb, only in-frame clones are kept and a portion is missing. V and J calls and clone size are copied from that table; D and trimming were computed from the DNA. Among some 150,000 clones listed, roughly 90% were seen once. This entry belongs to a study of blood T cell repertoires in COVID-19. Germline CDR1 and CDR2: MDHEN and SYDVKM. There are 14 residues in the CDR3. V was shortened by 7 bases and J by 8 bases, with 20 bases between the two germline ends.

The source material was peripheral blood. The sequence derives from a man aged 60 to 75 with active or convalescent COVID-19. This chain uses TRBV28 with TRBJ1-2; tentative D call: TRBD1 (6 bases). For the CDR3, the DNA is TGTGCCAGCAAACAGGGACAATCCTTGGAAGGCTACACCTTC. Its translation is CASKQGQSLEGYTF.